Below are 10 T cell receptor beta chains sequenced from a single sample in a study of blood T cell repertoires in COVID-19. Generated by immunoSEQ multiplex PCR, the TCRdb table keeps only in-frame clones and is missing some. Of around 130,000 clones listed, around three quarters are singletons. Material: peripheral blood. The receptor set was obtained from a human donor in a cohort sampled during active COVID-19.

The CDR3 nucleotides read TGCGCCAGCAGCTCAATAGCGGGAGACTACAATGAGCAGTTCTTC. Protein sequence: CASSSIAGDYNEQFF. The rearrangement uses TRBV5-1 and TRBJ2-1, with 9 positions matching TRBD2. This CDR3 contains 15 residues. After removal of 3 bases from V and 3 bases from J, the junction contained 4 bases not matched to a gene. Germline V gene sequence: CDR1 SGHRS, CDR2 YFSETQ.

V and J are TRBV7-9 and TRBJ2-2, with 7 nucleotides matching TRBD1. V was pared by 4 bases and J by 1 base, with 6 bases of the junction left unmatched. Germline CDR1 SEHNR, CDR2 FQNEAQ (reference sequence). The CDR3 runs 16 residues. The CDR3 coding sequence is TGTGCCAGCAGCTCGCCGGGACAGAGGAACACCGGGGAGCTGTTTTTT. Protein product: CASSSPGQRNTGELFF.

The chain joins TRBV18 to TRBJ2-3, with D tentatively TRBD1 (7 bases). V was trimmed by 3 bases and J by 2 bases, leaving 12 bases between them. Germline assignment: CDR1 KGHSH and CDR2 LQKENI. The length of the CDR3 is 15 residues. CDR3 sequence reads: CASSPAEGATDTQYF. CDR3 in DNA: TGTGCCAGCTCACCGGCGGAGGGGGCCACAGATACGCAGTATTTT.

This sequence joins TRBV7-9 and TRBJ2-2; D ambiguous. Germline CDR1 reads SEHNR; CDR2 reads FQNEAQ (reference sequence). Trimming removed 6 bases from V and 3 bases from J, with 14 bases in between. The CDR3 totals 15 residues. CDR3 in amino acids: CASRTTHYDTGELFF. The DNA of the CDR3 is TGTGCCAGCAGGACGACACATTATGACACCGGGGAGCTGTTTTTT.

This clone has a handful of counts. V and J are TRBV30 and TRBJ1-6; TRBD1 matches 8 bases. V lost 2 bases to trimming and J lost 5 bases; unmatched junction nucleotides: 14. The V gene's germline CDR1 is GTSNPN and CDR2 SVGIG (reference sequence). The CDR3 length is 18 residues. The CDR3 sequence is CAWSFGTGTGNNNSPLHF. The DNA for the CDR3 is TGTGCCTGGAGTTTTGGGACCGGGACAGGTAATAATAATTCACCCCTCCACTTT.

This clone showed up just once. In DNA form, the CDR3 reads TGTGCCAGCAGGAGCGGGGGGCCGGACACCGGGGAGCTGTTTTTT. Its translation: CASRSGGPDTGELFF. The V call is TRBV7-2, the J call TRBJ2-2; 9 bases line up with TRBD2. The CDR3 has 15 residues. CDR1 and CDR2 from the germline V gene are SGHTA and FQGNSA. The J segment lost 3 bases and the V segment lost 6 bases, leaving 5 bases of the junction unmatched.

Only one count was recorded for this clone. CDR3 in amino acids: CASSLGQATQGYTF. CDR3 in DNA: TGTGCCAGCAGTTTAGGTCAGGCCACCCAGGGCTACACCTTC. The rearrangement uses TRBV28 and TRBJ1-2; no clear D. Germline V lookup: CDR1 MDHEN, CDR2 SYDVKM. The CDR3 runs 14 residues. V was cut by 2 bases and J by 8 bases, with 15 bases left in between.

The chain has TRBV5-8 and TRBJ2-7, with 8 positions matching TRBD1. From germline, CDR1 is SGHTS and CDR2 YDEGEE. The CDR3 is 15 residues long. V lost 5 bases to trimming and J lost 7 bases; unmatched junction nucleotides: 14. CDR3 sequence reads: CASRGGGTGKGEQYF. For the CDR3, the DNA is TGTGCCAGCAGGGGCGGTGGGACAGGAAAAGGAGAGCAGTACTTC.

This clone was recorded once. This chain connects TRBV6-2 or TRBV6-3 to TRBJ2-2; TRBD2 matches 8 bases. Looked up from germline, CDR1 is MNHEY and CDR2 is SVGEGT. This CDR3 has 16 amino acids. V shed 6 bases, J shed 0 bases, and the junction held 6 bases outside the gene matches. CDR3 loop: CASSPTSVTNTGELFF. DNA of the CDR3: TGTGCCAGCAGCCCGACTAGCGTTACGAACACCGGGGAGCTGTTTTTT.

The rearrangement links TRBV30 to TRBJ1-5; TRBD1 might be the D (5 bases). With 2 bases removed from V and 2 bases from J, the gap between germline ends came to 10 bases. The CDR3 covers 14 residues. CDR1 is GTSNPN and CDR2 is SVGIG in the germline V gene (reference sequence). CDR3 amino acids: CAWSRTNGNQPQHF. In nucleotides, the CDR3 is TGTGCCTGGAGTAGGACAAATGGCAATCAGCCCCAGCATTTT.